The 25 T cell receptor beta chains presented below share a single source sample, sequenced in a study of blood T cell repertoires in COVID-19. The data were produced by immunoSEQ multiplex PCR, yet TCRdb's version contains in-frame clones alone and is incomplete. The sample holds 380,000 or so clones; 75% to 90% are singletons and the top ten take 7% to 7.5%. Source material: peripheral blood. The receptors come from a woman aged 60-70 years with COVID-19, enrolled during active disease.

This clone turned up a few times. The J gene is TRBJ1-1, the V gene TRBV18; D may be TRBD1 (5 bases). Germline CDR1 KGHSH, CDR2 LQKENI. The CDR3 runs 18 residues. Between the trimmed V and J ends, which lost 4 bases and 0 bases, there was a span of 21 bases. Here the CDR3 reads CASSRPTYIDSMNTEAFF. In nucleotides, the CDR3 is TGTGCCAGCTCACGACCCACGTACATTGACAGTATGAACACTGAAGCTTTCTTT.

The V call is TRBV5-1, the J call TRBJ1-3; 9 nucleotides line up with TRBD1. Unmatched junction bases numbered 6, after V lost 0 bases and J lost 2 bases. CDR1 is SGHRS, CDR2 YFSETQ, per germline. The CDR3 runs to 17 residues. The CDR3 DNA follows: TGCGCCAGCAGCTTGGTACAGGGGGCGCAGGCTGGAAACACCATATATTTT. Its translation is CASSLVQGAQAGNTIYF.

The chain couples TRBV18 to TRBJ2-6; no firm D call. Germline CDR1 KGHSH, CDR2 LQKENI. V was cut by 1 base and J by 0 bases, with 7 bases left in between. There are 16 residues in the CDR3. The CDR3 region has the DNA TGTGCCAGCTCACCACAGGAGATCTCTGGGGCCAACGTCCTGACTTTC. The encoded protein is CASSPQEISGANVLTF.

J is TRBJ2-7 and V is TRBV25-1; a possible D gene is TRBD2 (5 bases). The CDR3 spans 15 residues. Trimming stripped 2 bases from V and 4 bases from J, with 15 bases between. The V gene's germline CDR1 is MGHDK and CDR2 SYGVNS. The CDR3 region is CASSEAGGGTYEQYF. Written as DNA, the CDR3 is TGTGCCAGCAGTGAAGCGGGCGGAGGAACGTACGAGCAGTACTTC.

V usage is TRBV5-4 and J usage is TRBJ1-2; D gene uncertain. CDR1 SGHNT and CDR2 YYREEE come from the germline V gene (reference sequence). This CDR3 has 14 amino acids. Deletions cut 4 bases from V and 5 bases from J, with 15 bases between. DNA for the CDR3: TGTGCCAGCAGCCCTATTGGTGAGGATTATGGCTACACCTTC. It is translated as CASSPIGEDYGYTF. The complete variable domain, with remaining parts taken from reference TRBV5-4 and TRBJ1-2, reads ETGVTQSPTHLIKTRGQQVTLRCSSQSGHNTVSWYQQALGQGPQFIFQYYREEENGRGNFPPRFSGLQFPNYSSELNVNALELDDSALYLCASSPIGEDYGYTFGSGTRLTVV.

The chain joins TRBV2 to TRBJ2-3; 7 nucleotides line up with TRBD2. V lost 4 bases to trimming and J lost 8 bases; unmatched junction nucleotides: 3. Germline assignment: CDR1 SNHLY and CDR2 FYNNEI. This CDR3 region has 12 residues. The CDR3: CASSGAGATQYF. The CDR3 nucleotides are TGTGCCAGCAGTGGGGCGGGAGCTACGCAGTATTTT.

This clone came up once. The chain recombines TRBV9 with TRBJ2-7, with 7 nucleotides matching TRBD2. The CDR3 length is 15 residues. From germline, CDR1 is SGDLS and CDR2 YYNGEE. With V trimmed by 0 bases and J by 2 bases, 5 bases remained unmatched. The CDR3: CASSVEAGVAYEQYF. CDR3 in DNA: TGTGCCAGCAGCGTAGAGGCGGGAGTGGCCTACGAGCAGTACTTC. The whole variable domain, filled in from reference TRBV9 and TRBJ2-7, reads DSGVTQTPKHLITATGQRVTLRCSPRSGDLSVYWYQQSLDQGLQFLIQYYNGEERAKGNILERFSAQQFPDLHSELNLSSLELGDSALYFCASSVEAGVAYEQYFGPGTRLTVT.

This clone was detected only once. J is TRBJ1-1 and V is TRBV12-3 or TRBV12-4; D remains unclear. V dropped 6 bases and J dropped 0 bases, with 8 bases sitting between them. The CDR3 has 13 amino acids. The CDR3 loop reads CASSLQLNTEAFF. For the CDR3, the DNA is TGTGCCAGCAGCTTGCAGTTGAACACTGAAGCTTTCTTT.

J is TRBJ2-7 and V is TRBV18; TRBD2 matches 7 bases. Germline loops: CDR1 KGHSH, CDR2 LQKENI. Trimming at V came to 3 bases and at J to 3 bases, leaving 5 bases not matched to a gene. This CDR3 contains 14 residues. As DNA, the CDR3 is TGTGCCAGCTCACCGGGAGGGCAGGACTACGAGCAGTACTTC. Protein: CASSPGGQDYEQYF.

This rearrangement joins TRBV3-1 (or the pseudogene TRBV3-2) to TRBJ2-6; 7 positions agree with TRBD1. The CDR3 sequence is 18 residues long. Looked up from germline, CDR1 is LGHDT and CDR2 is YNNKEL (reference sequence). The V segment lost 2 bases and the J segment 0 bases; nucleotides outside the gene matches: 7. In DNA form, the CDR3 reads TGTGCCAGCAGCCAAACCGGGACAGATACCTCTGGGGCCAACGTCCTGACTTTC. Its translation: CASSQTGTDTSGANVLTF.

The chain couples TRBV23-1 to TRBJ1-3, with D unclear. TRBV23-1 is treated as an ORF (open reading frame) with a function not yet certain. The V end was cut by 2 bases, the J end by 0 bases, with 14 bases between. The CDR3 is 17 amino acids. The CDR3 DNA is TGCGCCAGCAGTCAAAATAGACGGCACAGCTCTGGAAACACCATATATTTT. This gives the protein CASSQNRRHSSGNTIYF.

V is TRBV1 and J is TRBJ2-3; the DNA was not used to check the table's D call, TRBD2. TRBV1 is labeled a pseudogene. The CDR3 sequence is 16 residues long. CDR3: CTSSPSLAGSTDTQYF. CDR3 nucleotide sequence: TGCACCAGCAGCCCCTCCCTGGCGGGGAGCACAGATACGCAGTATTTT.

J is TRBJ2-7 and V is TRBV19; possibly TRBD1 for D (5 bases). V lost 7 bases, J lost 1 base, and 14 bases lay in between. Germline CDR1 reads LNHDA; CDR2 reads SQIVND (reference sequence). The CDR3 has 14 amino acids. CDR3 sequence: CASTSGRDSYEQYF. CDR3 sequence (DNA): TGTGCCAGTACATCAGGCAGGGATTCCTACGAGCAGTACTTC.

The rearrangement uses TRBV11-2 and TRBJ2-1, with 9 nucleotides matching TRBD2. Germline lookup yields CDR1 SGHAT and CDR2 FQNNGV. This CDR3 region has 13 residues. The V segment lost 5 bases and the J segment 7 bases; nucleotides outside the gene matches: 3. CDR3 amino acids: CASSVGLANEQFF. In DNA form, the CDR3 reads TGTGCCAGCAGCGTCGGACTAGCGAATGAGCAGTTCTTC.

This clone occurred once. This CDR3 is CASSQRRQGTSGGPLYNEQFF. As DNA, the CDR3 is TGTGCCAGCAGCCAACGAAGACAGGGGACTAGCGGGGGTCCACTTTACAATGAGCAGTTCTTC. The gene calls are TRBV3-1 (or the pseudogene TRBV3-2) and TRBJ2-1, with TRBD2 identical over 14 bases. The CDR3 sequence is 21 residues long. Per the germline V gene, CDR1 is LGHDT and CDR2 is YNNKEL (reference sequence). Losses at the gene ends were 2 bases for V and 4 bases for J; bases not matched to a gene: 16.

The rearrangement links TRBV27 to TRBJ1-2; TRBD1 matches 10 bases. The CDR3 runs 15 residues. V lost 7 bases, J lost 8 bases, and 13 bases stayed unmatched. CDR1 is MNHEY, CDR2 SMNVEV, per germline (reference sequence). CDR3 bases: TGTGCCAGCACGGCCGGGGACAGGGGTGTTGACGGCTACACCTTC. This sequence encodes CASTAGDRGVDGYTF.

For this clone: This sequence is one base from a far larger clone and is likely a read error. The chain uses TRBV4-3 and TRBJ2-1, with 7 positions matching TRBD2. The CDR3 contains 14 residues. Looked up from germline, CDR1 is LGHNA and CDR2 is YSLEER. Written as DNA, the CDR3 is TGCGCCCGCAGCCAACCGGGGGGACGGCATGAGCAGTTCTTC. It encodes CARSQPGGRHEQFF.

The V and J genes are TRBV4-3 and TRBJ1-2; 9 nucleotides match TRBD1. CDR3 size: 16 residues. V shed 4 bases, J shed 1 base, and the junction held 7 bases outside the gene matches. Germline V lookup: CDR1 LGHNA, CDR2 YSLEER. CDR3 DNA sequence: TGCGCCAGCAGCCTTGGACAGGGGATAGGTAACTATGGCTACACCTTC. Protein sequence: CASSLGQGIGNYGYTF.

The rearrangement joins TRBV6-5 to TRBJ2-5, with 9 positions matching TRBD1. The CDR3 is 15 amino acids. Germline V CDR1 and CDR2: MNHEY, SVGAGI. J was trimmed by 2 bases and V by 6 bases; bases with no gene match: 7. The CDR3 coding sequence is TGTGCCAGCAGCGACGCCGGACAGGGGCAAGAGACCCAGTACTTC. Translated: CASSDAGQGQETQYF.

The chain uses TRBV28 and TRBJ2-1; 16 bases match TRBD2. With 4 bases clipped from V and 4 bases from J, the junction kept 1 base outside the gene matches. The CDR3 length is 16 residues. Germline CDR1 is MDHEN and CDR2 is SYDVKM. Here the CDR3 reads CASSSGLAGGYNEQFF. CDR3 DNA sequence: TGTGCCAGCAGTTCGGGACTAGCGGGGGGGTACAATGAGCAGTTCTTC.

This clone was observed a handful of times. V usage is TRBV4-1 and J usage is TRBJ1-1; D remains ambiguous. Germline CDR1 MGHRA, CDR2 YSYEKL. Trimming cost V 6 bases and J 4 bases, with 12 bases left between them. The CDR3 has 13 residues. The CDR3 loop is CASRSGSSTEAFF. CDR3 DNA sequence: TGCGCCAGCAGGTCCGGGTCGAGCACTGAAGCTTTCTTT.

This clone was detected a few times. The V and J genes are TRBV6-5 and TRBJ2-1; 9 bases align to TRBD1. Germline V CDR1 and CDR2: MNHEY, SVGAGI. CDR3 length: 15 amino acids. The V and J ends lost 4 bases and 7 bases, in that order; junction bases with no gene match: 8. CDR3 residues: CASSSWGQGRNEQFF. The CDR3 nucleotides are TGTGCCAGCAGTTCCTGGGGACAGGGAAGGAATGAGCAGTTCTTC.

This clone was seen only once. This rearrangement joins TRBV7-9 to TRBJ2-5; 12 nucleotides agree with TRBD1. CDR1 and CDR2 from the germline V gene are SEHNR and FQNEAQ (reference sequence). This CDR3 region has 19 residues. The J segment lost 2 bases and the V segment lost 5 bases, leaving 15 bases of the junction unmatched. CDR3 sequence: CASSTPVGQGAAGQETQYF. CDR3 coding DNA: TGTGCCAGCAGCACCCCGGTGGGACAGGGGGCTGCGGGGCAAGAGACCCAGTACTTC.

This sequence joins TRBV18 and TRBJ2-1, with TRBD1 matching over 7 bases. Per germline, CDR1 KGHSH and CDR2 LQKENI. The CDR3 loop spans 14 amino acids. V trimming: 3 bases; J trimming: 8 bases; junction bases outside the gene matches: 7. Here the CDR3 reads CASSPNRGYHEQFF. CDR3 DNA sequence: TGTGCCAGCTCACCCAACAGGGGTTACCATGAGCAGTTCTTC.

The chain recombines TRBV4-3 with TRBJ2-2, with TRBD2 matching 8 bases. The length of the CDR3 is 18 residues. Germline CDR1 LGHNA, CDR2 YSLEER. V lost 5 bases to trimming and J lost 2 bases; unmatched junction nucleotides: 13. CDR3 protein: CASSFEVAGIINTGELFF. Here the CDR3 DNA reads TGCGCCAGCAGCTTCGAGGTAGCGGGAATTATTAACACCGGGGAGCTGTTTTTT.